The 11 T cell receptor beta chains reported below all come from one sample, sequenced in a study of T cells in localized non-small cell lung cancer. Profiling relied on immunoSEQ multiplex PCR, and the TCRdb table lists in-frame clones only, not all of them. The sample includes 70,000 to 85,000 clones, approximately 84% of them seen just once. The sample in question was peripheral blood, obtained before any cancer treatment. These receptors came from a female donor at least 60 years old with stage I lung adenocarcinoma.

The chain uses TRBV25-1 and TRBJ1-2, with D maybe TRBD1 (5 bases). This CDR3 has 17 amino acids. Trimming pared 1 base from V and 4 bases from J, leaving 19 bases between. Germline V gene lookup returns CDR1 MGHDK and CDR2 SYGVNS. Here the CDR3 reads CASSEWGARAEIYGYTF. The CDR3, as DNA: TGTGCCAGCAGTGAATGGGGCGCCAGGGCTGAGATCTATGGCTACACCTTC.

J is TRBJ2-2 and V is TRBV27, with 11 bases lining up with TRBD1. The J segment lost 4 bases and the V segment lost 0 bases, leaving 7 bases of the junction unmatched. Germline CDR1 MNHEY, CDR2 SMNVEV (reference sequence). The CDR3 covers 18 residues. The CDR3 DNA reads TGTGCCAGCAGTTTATCGCTGGGACAGGGGGGTGCCACCGGGGAGCTGTTTTTT. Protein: CASSLSLGQGGATGELFF.

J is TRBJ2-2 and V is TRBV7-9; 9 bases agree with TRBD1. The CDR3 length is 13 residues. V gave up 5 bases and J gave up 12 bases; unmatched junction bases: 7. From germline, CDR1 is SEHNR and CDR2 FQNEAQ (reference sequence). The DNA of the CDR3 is TGTGCCAGCAGCCCCCCCGGGACAGGGAAGCTGTTTTTT. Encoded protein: CASSPPGTGKLFF. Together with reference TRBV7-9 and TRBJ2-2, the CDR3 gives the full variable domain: DTGVSQNPRHKITKRGQNVTFRCDPISEHNRLYWYRQTLGQGPEFLTYFQNEAQLEKSRLLSDRFSAERPKGSFSTLEIQRTEQGDSAMYLCASSPPGTGKLFFGEGSRLTVL.

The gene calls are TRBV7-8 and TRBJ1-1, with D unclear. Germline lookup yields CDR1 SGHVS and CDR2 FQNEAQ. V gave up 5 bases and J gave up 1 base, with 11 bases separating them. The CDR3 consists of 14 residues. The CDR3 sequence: CASSLPSPNTEAFF. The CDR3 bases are TGTGCCAGCAGCCTCCCGTCTCCGAACACTGAAGCTTTCTTT.

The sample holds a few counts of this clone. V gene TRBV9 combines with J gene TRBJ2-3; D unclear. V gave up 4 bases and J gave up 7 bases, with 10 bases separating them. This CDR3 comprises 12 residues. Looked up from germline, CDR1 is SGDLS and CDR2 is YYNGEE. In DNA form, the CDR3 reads TGTGCCAGCAGCCCTGGCGGACATACGCAGTATTTT. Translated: CASSPGGHTQYF.

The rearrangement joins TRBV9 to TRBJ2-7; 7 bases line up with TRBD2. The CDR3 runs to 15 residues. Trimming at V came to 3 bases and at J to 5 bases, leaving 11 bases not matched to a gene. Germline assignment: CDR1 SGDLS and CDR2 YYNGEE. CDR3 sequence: CASSGSRAGRHEQYF. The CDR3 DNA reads TGTGCCAGCAGCGGAAGCAGAGCGGGAAGGCACGAGCAGTACTTC.

The CDR3 reads CAISERTGPNQPQHF. DNA for the CDR3: TGTGCCATCAGTGAGCGGACAGGGCCTAATCAGCCCCAGCATTTT. The chain combines TRBV10-3 with TRBJ1-5; 8 bases match TRBD1. V lost 2 bases and J lost 4; bases outside the gene matches: 4. CDR3 length equals 15 residues. From germline, CDR1 is ENHRY and CDR2 SYGVKD.

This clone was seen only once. CDR3 region: CASRPQGATTEAFF. The DNA of the CDR3 is TGCGCCAGCAGACCCCAGGGGGCGACCACTGAAGCTTTCTTT. The chain has TRBV5-1 and TRBJ1-1; 8 bases are shared with TRBD1. J lost 4 bases, V lost 5 bases, and 7 bases had no gene match. CDR3 length equals 14 residues. Germline loops: CDR1 SGHRS, CDR2 YFSETQ.

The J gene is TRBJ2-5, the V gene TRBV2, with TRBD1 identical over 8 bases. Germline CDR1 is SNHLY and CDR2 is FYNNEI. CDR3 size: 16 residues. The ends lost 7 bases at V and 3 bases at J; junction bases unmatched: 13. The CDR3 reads CASIRPSLTGEETQYF. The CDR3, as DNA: TGTGCCAGCATCAGACCCAGCCTGACAGGGGAAGAGACCCAGTACTTC.

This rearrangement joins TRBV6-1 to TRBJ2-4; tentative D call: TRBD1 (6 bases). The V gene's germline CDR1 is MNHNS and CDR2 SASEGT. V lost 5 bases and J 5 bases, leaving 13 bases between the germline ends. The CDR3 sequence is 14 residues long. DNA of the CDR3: TGTGCCAGCAGTCACGTTGGGGGCCAAAACATTCAGTACTTC. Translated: CASSHVGGQNIQYF.

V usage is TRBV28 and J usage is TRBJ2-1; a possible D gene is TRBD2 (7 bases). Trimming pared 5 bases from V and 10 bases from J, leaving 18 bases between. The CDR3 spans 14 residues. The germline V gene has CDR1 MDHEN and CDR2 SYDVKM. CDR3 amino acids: CASSPPRGAYEQFF. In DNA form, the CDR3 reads TGTGCCAGCAGTCCGCCTCGGGGGGCGTACGAGCAGTTCTTC.